The source of this T cell receptor beta chain is a study of T cells after yellow fever vaccination. At least ten counts were recorded for this clonotype. J lost 3 bases, V lost 2 bases, and 11 bases had no gene match. This CDR3 spans 18 amino acids. TCRdb recomputed calls from the 5' RACE reads with MiXCR, one row per CDR3 protein. The sample has some 300,000 distinct CDR3 sequences, around 8.6% seen once. This chain connects TRBV12-3 or TRBV12-4 to TRBJ2-2; the match to TRBD1 covers 8 bases. The source of this sequence is a man younger than 30 who received the YFV17D yellow fever vaccine. The material was CD4+ T cells sorted from PBMCs, obtained 5 days after the yellow fever booster vaccination. CDR3 DNA: TGTGCCAGCAGTTTAAGGGTTAGGGGGACAGGATACACCGGGGAGCTGTTTTTT. Protein product: CASSLRVRGTGYTGELFF.